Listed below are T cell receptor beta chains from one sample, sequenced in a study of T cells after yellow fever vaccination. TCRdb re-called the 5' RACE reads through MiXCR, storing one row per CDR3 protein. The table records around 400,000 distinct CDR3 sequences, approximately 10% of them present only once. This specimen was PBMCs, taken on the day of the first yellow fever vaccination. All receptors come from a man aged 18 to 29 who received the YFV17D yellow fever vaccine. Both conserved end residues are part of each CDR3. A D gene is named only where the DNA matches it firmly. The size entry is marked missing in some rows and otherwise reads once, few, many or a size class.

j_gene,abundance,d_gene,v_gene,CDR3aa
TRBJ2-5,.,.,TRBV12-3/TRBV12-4,CASSLMEETQYF
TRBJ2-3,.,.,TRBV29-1,CSVRQGGFWANTDTQYF
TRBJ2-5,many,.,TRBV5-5,CASSLGGKETQYF
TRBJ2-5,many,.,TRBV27,CASSFRVRETQYF
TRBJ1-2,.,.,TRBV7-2,CASSSYMGTAFYGYTF
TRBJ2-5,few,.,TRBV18,CASSSRIKETQYF
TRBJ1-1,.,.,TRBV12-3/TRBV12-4,CASSLVRRGIRRGRGLNTEAFF
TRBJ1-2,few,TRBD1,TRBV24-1,CATSDPDRDAGYTF
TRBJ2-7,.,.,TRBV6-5,CASSYNSYYEQYF
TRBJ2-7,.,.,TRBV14,CASSHSYGRAGEQYF
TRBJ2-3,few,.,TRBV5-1,CASSLDRAITDTQYF
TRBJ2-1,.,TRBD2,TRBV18,CASSELAGYNEQFF
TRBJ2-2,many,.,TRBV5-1,CASSLEVTGELFF
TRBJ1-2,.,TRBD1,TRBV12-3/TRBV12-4,CASSFRTGLDYGYTF
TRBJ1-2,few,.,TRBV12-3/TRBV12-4,CASSPSIGGYTF
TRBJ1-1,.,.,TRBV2,CASSDNRYTEAFF
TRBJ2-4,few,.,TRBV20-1,CSARDGSENIQYF
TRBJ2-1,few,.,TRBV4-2,CASTTKGDLGDEQFF
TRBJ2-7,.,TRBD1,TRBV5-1,CASSLLTGGSYEQYF
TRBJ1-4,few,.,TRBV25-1,CASSEDTNEKLFF
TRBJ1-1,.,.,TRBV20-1,CSARDHFWNTEAFF
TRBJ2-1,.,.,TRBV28,CAGGWGSSVGEQFF
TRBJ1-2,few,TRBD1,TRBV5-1,CASSSSGTGNYGYTF
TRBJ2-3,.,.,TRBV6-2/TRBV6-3,CASSYSPSSDTQYF
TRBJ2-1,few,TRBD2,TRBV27,CASSPRGLAGEQFF
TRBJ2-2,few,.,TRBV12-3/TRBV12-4,CASRPDRPNTGELFF
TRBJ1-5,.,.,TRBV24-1,CATSTGWNNQPQHF
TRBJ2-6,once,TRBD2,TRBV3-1,CASSNLAGGPPLNSGANVLTF
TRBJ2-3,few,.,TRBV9,CASSVTEFTDTQYF
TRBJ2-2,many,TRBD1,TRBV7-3,CASSRTGITGELFF
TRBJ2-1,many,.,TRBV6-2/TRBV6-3,CASSSGYHLNEQFF
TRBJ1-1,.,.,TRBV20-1,CSARWVTEAFF
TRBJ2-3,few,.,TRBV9,CASGDSAASRTDTQYF
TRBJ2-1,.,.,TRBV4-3,CASSQDDSSYNEQFF
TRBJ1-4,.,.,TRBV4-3,CASSPYWGVGAEKLFF
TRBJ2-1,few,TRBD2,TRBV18,CASSPRLAGGDEQFF
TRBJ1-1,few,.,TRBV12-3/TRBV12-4,CASSFTLAYMNTEAFF
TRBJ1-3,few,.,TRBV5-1,CASSFLQGGGNTIYF
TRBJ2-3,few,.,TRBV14,CASSHVQSTDTQYF
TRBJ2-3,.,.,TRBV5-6,CASSLILESTDTQYF
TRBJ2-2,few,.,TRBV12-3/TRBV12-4,CASSLRNRVVRTGELFF
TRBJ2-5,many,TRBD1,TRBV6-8,CASTGQGDQETQYF
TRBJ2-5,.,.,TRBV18,CASSPGTVYQETQYF
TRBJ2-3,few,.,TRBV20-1,CSARGGGGFRDTQYF
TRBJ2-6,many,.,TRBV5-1,CASSLGGNSGANVLTF
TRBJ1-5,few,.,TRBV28,CASSLGLYSNQPQHF
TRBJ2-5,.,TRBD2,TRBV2,CATTPGLASETQYF
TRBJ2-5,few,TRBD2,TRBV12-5,CASGLSVAGGYQYF
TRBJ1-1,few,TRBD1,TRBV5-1,CASIPTGQGLSNTEAFF
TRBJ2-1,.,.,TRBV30,CAWSVNSGTYNEQFF
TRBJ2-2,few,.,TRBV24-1,CATSDGGFDSTGELFF
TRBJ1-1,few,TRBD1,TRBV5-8,CASSLVRGGGTEAFF
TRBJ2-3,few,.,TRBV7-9,CASSPRATASTDTQYF